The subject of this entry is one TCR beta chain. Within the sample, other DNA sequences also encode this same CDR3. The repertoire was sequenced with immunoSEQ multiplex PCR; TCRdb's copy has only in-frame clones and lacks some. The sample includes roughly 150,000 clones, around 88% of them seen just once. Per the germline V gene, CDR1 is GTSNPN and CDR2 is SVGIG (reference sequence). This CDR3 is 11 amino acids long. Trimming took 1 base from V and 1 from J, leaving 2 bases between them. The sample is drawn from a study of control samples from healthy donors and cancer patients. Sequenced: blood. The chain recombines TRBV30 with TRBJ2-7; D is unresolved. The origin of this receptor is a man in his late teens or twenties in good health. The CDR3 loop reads CAWSGSYEQYF. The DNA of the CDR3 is TGTGCCTGGAGTGGGTCCTACGAGCAGTACTTC.